Listed here are 17 T cell receptor beta chains from one sample, sequenced in a study of blood T cells in healthy people across ages (dated by TCRdb to 2014 to 2015). Library prep was done by 5' RACE. A second PCR of about 7 to 12 cycles was performed with a sample-barcoded 5' primer and a J-beta primer mix. In TCRdb, the public reads were trimmed at Q25 with fastp and aligned with MiXCR, with productive beta chains retained. When rows share a CDR3 protein, they turn into one entry using the most common DNA and genes. This sample lists approximately 1,700,000 distinct CDR3 sequences; roughly 43% were detected once. About 23% of the sample is in the top ten clones. Sequencing was carried out using blood. The receptors derive from a human donor in good health.

The chain uses TRBV7-2 and TRBJ2-3; D is possibly TRBD1 (6 bases). Trimming left V 5 bases short and J 5 bases short, with 14 bases between. CDR3 size: 14 residues. CDR1 is SGHTA and CDR2 is FQGNSA in the germline V gene. The CDR3 reads CASSGTGMLDTQYF. The CDR3 DNA follows: TGTGCCAGCAGCGGCACAGGGATGTTAGATACGCAGTATTTT.

The chain carries TRBV3-1 and TRBJ2-1; no reliable D call. This CDR3 is built from 11 residues. Trimming shortened V by 11 bases and J by 4 bases, and 9 bases separated the two germline ends. CDR1 LGHDT and CDR2 YNNKEL come from the germline V gene (reference sequence). CDR3 nucleotides: TGTGCCGCCCAACTATACAATGAGCAGTTCTTC. It encodes CAAQLYNEQFF.

The chain combines TRBV5-6 with TRBJ2-1; tentative D call: TRBD2 (7 bases). Germline lookup yields CDR1 SGHDT and CDR2 YYEEEE. Trimming pared 6 bases from V and 10 bases from J, leaving 20 bases between. The CDR3 loop spans 14 amino acids. The CDR3: CASTGGGSLGEQFF. Here the CDR3 DNA reads TGTGCCAGCACGGGGGGCGGTAGCCTCGGGGAGCAGTTCTTC.

The rearrangement joins TRBV28 to TRBJ2-5; D might be TRBD1 (7 bases). Between the trimmed V and J ends, which lost 7 bases and 9 bases, there was a span of 24 bases. CDR1 is MDHEN and CDR2 is SYDVKM in the germline V gene. The CDR3 totals 15 residues. Here the CDR3 reads CASTLVRQGWEAQYF. The CDR3, as DNA: TGTGCCAGCACCCTAGTCCGACAGGGCTGGGAGGCCCAGTACTTC.

The table lists this clonotype with a few counts. The chain uses TRBV24-1 and TRBJ1-2; maybe TRBD1 (6 bases). The CDR3 length is 14 residues. Trimming cost V 0 bases and J 2 bases, with 6 bases left between them. Germline-derived CDR1 and CDR2 are KGHDR and SFDVKD. CDR3: CATSDLDRNYGYTF. DNA for the CDR3: TGTGCCACCAGTGATTTGGACAGGAACTATGGCTACACCTTC.

This chain joins TRBV7-2 and TRBJ2-5, with D perhaps matching TRBD2 (5 bases). V lost 5 bases to trimming and J lost 5 bases, with 21 bases between them. The germline V gene encodes CDR1 SGHTA and CDR2 FQGNSA. CDR3 length equals 16 residues. The DNA for the CDR3 is TGTGCCAGCAGCCCCTCCCTATCGGGGTTAATGGAGACCCAGTACTTC. Protein product: CASSPSLSGLMETQYF.

The chain is built from TRBV28 and TRBJ1-2; no firm D call. V lost 10 bases, J lost 3 bases, and 18 bases lay in between. There are 14 residues in the CDR3. CDR1 MDHEN and CDR2 SYDVKM come from the germline V gene. The chain's CDR3 is CAITQWGGDYGYTF. CDR3 sequence (DNA): TGTGCCATTACACAGTGGGGAGGTGACTATGGCTACACCTTC.

This clonotype was seen repeatedly, ten times or more. V is TRBV27 and J is TRBJ2-3; no clear D. V was clipped by 4 bases and J by 2 bases, with 7 bases between them. The CDR3 runs 13 residues. The germline V gene has CDR1 MNHEY and CDR2 SMNVEV (reference sequence). CDR3 amino acids: CASSYWHTDTQYF. In nucleotides, the CDR3 is TGTGCCAGCAGTTACTGGCACACAGATACGCAGTATTTT.

The V gene is TRBV11-3, the J gene TRBJ2-1, with 14 bases fitting TRBD2. Germline V gives CDR1 SGHNT, CDR2 YENEEA. This CDR3 region has 20 residues. Unmatched junction bases numbered 12, after V lost 5 bases and J lost 0 bases. CDR3 in amino acids: CASSLQGSTSGGASYNEQFF. CDR3 DNA sequence: TGTGCCAGCAGCCTACAGGGTTCGACTAGCGGGGGGGCCTCCTACAATGAGCAGTTCTTC. Filled out from reference TRBV11-3 and TRBJ2-1, the complete variable domain reads EAGVVQSPRYKIIEKKQPVAFWCNPISGHNTLYWYLQNLGQGPELLIRYENEEAVDDSQLPKDRFSAERLKGVDSTLKIQPAELGDSAVYLCASSLQGSTSGGASYNEQFFGPGTRLTVL.

V gene TRBV5-1 combines with J gene TRBJ2-3; D tentatively reads TRBD1 or TRBD2 (5 bases each). Per germline, CDR1 SGHRS and CDR2 YFSETQ. This CDR3 comprises 17 residues. The V end was cut by 1 base, the J end by 2 bases, with 17 bases between. This chain's CDR3 is CASSLYGAELITDTQYF. CDR3 sequence (DNA): TGCGCCAGCAGCTTGTACGGGGCGGAGCTGATCACAGATACGCAGTATTTT.

This clonotype is a singleton in its sample. The chain links TRBV4-1 to TRBJ2-5; 11 bases are a match to TRBD2. Per the germline V gene, CDR1 is MGHRA and CDR2 is YSYEKL. V lost 2 bases and J lost 11; bases outside the gene matches: 13. This CDR3 has 16 amino acids. CDR3 sequence reads: CASSQLTSGGNNEQYF. In nucleotides, the CDR3 is TGCGCCAGCAGCCAACTTACTAGCGGGGGAAACAATGAGCAGTACTTC.

The chain employs TRBV4-3 and TRBJ2-2, with a tentative D call TRBD2 (6 bases). CDR1 is LGHNA, CDR2 YSLEER, per germline. This CDR3 contains 16 residues. V was cut by 0 bases and J by 6 bases, with 14 bases left in between. The CDR3, as DNA: TGCGCCAGCAGCCAAGAGGGCGGGACGAGGGCCGGGGAGCTGTTTTTT. Its translation is CASSQEGGTRAGELFF.

The chain is built from TRBV29-1 and TRBJ2-5, with TRBD2 matching 15 bases. The J call may be faulty, since TRBJ2-7 better matches the DNA end. The CDR3 runs 16 residues. CDR1 is SQVTM, CDR2 ANQGSEA, per germline. CDR3 DNA sequence: TGCAGCGTCGCCGGACTAGCGGGAGGGTCCGCCTACGAGCAGTACTTC. Translated: CSVAGLAGGSAYEQYF.

V is TRBV10-3 and J is TRBJ2-3; 7 bases line up with TRBD2. The CDR3 loop spans 17 amino acids. The V gene end was trimmed by 0 bases and the J gene end by 4 bases; junction bases not matched to a gene: 10. Germline CDR1 reads ENHRY; CDR2 reads SYGVKD. DNA of the CDR3: TGTGCCATCAGTGAGTCGATGTCTAGCGGAAGGTCAGATACGCAGTATTTT. It specifies CAISESMSSGRSDTQYF.

This clonotype was picked up a small number of times. The rearrangement uses TRBV7-2 and TRBJ2-1; unclear D gene. V dropped 5 bases and J dropped 2 bases, with 7 bases sitting between them. The CDR3 runs 13 residues. In germline, CDR1 is SGHTA, CDR2 FQGNSA. CDR3 sequence: CASSGVPYNEQFF. In nucleotides, the CDR3 is TGTGCCAGCAGCGGGGTTCCCTACAATGAGCAGTTCTTC.

This chain uses TRBV6-5 with TRBJ2-7; D ambiguous. Per the germline V gene, CDR1 is MNHEY and CDR2 is SVGAGI. This CDR3 region has 15 residues. Trimming left V 2 bases short and J 2 bases short, with 13 bases between. CDR3 sequence reads: CASSYARSDPYEQYF. CDR3 nucleotides: TGTGCCAGCAGTTACGCCCGCTCAGATCCCTACGAGCAGTACTTC.

The chain is built from TRBV20-1 and TRBJ2-3; a weak D match, TRBD2 (6 bases). The CDR3 spans 14 residues. Between the trimmed V and J ends, which lost 3 bases and 1 base, there was a span of 11 bases. CDR1 is DFQATT, CDR2 SNEGSKA, per germline (reference sequence). CDR3 DNA sequence: TGCAGTGCTAGTTCGGCTAGCGGCACAGATACGCAGTATTTT. Its translation: CSASSASGTDTQYF.